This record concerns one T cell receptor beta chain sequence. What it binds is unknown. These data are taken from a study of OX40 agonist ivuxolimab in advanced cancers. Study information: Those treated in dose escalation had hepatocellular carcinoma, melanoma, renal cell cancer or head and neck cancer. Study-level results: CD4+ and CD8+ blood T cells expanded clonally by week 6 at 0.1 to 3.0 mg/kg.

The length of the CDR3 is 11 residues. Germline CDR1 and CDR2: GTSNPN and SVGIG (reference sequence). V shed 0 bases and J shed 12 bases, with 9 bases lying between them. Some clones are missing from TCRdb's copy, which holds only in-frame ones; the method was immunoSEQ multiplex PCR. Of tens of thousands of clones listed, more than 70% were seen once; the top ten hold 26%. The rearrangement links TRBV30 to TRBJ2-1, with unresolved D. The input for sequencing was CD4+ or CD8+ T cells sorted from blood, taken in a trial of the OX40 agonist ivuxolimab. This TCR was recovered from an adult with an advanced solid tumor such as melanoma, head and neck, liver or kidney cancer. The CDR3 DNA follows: TGTGCCTGGAGTGTAACCCCCGTGCAGTTCTTC. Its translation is CAWSVTPVQFF. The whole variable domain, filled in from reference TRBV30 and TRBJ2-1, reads SQTIHQWPATLVQPVGSPLSLECTVEGTSNPNLYWYRQAAGRGLQLLFYSVGIGQISSEVPQNLSASRPQDRQFILSSKKLLLSDSGFYLCAWSVTPVQFFGPGTRLTVL.